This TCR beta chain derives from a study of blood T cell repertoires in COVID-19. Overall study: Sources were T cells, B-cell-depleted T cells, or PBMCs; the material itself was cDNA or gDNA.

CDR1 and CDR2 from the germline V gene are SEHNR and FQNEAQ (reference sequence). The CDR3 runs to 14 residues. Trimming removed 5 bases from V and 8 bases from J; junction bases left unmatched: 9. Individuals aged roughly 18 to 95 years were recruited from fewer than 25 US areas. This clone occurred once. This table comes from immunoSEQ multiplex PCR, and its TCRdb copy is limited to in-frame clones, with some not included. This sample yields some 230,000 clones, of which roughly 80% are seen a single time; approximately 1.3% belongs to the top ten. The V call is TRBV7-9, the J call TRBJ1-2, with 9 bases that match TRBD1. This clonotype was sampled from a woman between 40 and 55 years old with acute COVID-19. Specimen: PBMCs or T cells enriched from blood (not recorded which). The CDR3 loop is CASSLGQGKEGYTF. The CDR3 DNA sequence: TGTGCCAGCAGCCTAGGACAGGGGAAAGAAGGCTACACCTTC.